This TCR beta chain came from a study of cytomegalovirus exposure and HLA in healthy donors. Study at large: The 120 validation repertoires used the same platform as the approximately 700 first-cohort repertoires (as reported by a later analysis). Points from the study as a whole: In a later analysis, first-cohort TCR clusters were found to tend to co-occur in the approximately 120 validation repertoires. In vitro confirmation showed three CMV-associated chains to be CMV antigen specific. Rarity held for most TCR sequences, but there were some public TCRs that occurred in many donors.

Notes on this clone: Its antigen is undetermined.

CDR3 size: 14 residues. Germline V lookup: CDR1 SQVTM, CDR2 ANQGSEA. The V segment lost 5 bases and the J segment 3 bases; nucleotides outside the gene matches: 9. Only in-frame clones appear in the TCRdb table, and some are missing; sequencing was by immunoSEQ multiplex PCR. The profile covers over 45,000 clones, with over 75% appearing a single time and under 7% taken by the ten largest. Sample: PBMCs. The gene calls are TRBV29-1 and TRBJ1-2, with 7 bases that match TRBD1. The origin of this receptor is a woman in her twenties or thirties in good health and CMV-seronegative. CDR3 residues: CSVPFAGQHYGYTF. The CDR3, as DNA: TGCAGCGTTCCCTTCGCGGGACAGCACTATGGCTACACCTTC.